This record concerns one TCR beta chain sequence. This clonotype was seen a few times. Which antigen it targets is not known. Base qualities are not at hand, and no much larger clone is one base apart. What this sample's treatment or condition label stands for: in vitro stimulation with specific CMV peptide epitopes to enrich CMV-specific T cells. Measured from the cysteine to the phenylalanine, the CDR3 is 14 residues long. The DNA shown is the 42-base CDR3, in frame from base 1. V is clipped by 5 bases and J by 1 base, and the sequence between their germline boundaries is 12 bases long. CDR1 and CDR2 are drawn from the germline V gene: SGHNT, YENEEA. These data are taken from a study of T cell repertoires in cytomegalovirus infection (dated by TCRdb to between 2019 and 2020). Context from the whole study: Alongside well-studied HLA-B-restricted epitopes, the peptide stimulations were aimed at recently identified HLA-C-restricted CMV epitopes, whose presentation resists viral immunomodulation. The HLA type of each donor mattered for the analysis, because public TCR beta signatures pointed to carriage of CMV infection along with the matching HLA type.

Results and caveats for the whole study, not just this receptor: The ex vivo response was dominated by HLA-C-restricted CMV-specific TCR beta clonotypes, which also provided the single most frequent clonotype in two of eight donors. Carriers of CMV infection plus the relevant HLA type were discriminated by the cumulative frequency of public TCR beta family members in the study cohort and in an independent approximately 340-donor cohort.

The reads were generated on an Illumina HiSeq 1500. In TCRdb, the public reads were trimmed at Q25 with fastp and aligned with MiXCR, with productive beta chains retained. Entries are consolidated by CDR3 protein sequence, retaining the most common genes and DNA. Across this sample there are about 160,000 distinct CDR3 sequences, with about a fifth seen only once. The ten largest clones represent about 25% of the sample. The sequence was obtained from a human donor in good health (CMV status not recorded). Some clones in this sample may be carry-over from other donors' samples. The V and J genes are TRBV11-3 and TRBJ2-7; the D gene is tentatively TRBD1 or TRBD2, each matching 5 bases. Sequenced here: CD8+ T cells from cultured PBMCs, sampled from culture after CMV antigen stimulation. The CDR3 region: CASSPSGLSYEQYF. The nucleotide sequence reads as follows: TGTGCCAGCAGCCCCTCGGGGCTTTCCTACGAGCAGTACTTC.